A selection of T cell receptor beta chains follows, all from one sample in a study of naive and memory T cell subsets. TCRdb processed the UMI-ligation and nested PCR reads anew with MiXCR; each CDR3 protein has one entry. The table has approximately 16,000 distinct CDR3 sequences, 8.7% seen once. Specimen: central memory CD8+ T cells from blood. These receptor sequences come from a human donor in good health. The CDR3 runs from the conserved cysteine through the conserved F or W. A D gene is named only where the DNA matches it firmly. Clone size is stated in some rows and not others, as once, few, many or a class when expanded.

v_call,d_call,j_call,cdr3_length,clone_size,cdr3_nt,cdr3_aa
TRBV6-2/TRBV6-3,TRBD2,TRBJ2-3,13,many,TGTGCCAGTGCCGGGACTAGCCCTGATACGCAGTATTTT,CASAGTSPDTQYF
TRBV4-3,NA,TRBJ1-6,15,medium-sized,TGCGCCAGCAGCTCGAGTAGTCGATCGAATTCACCCCTCCACTTT,CASSSSSRSNSPLHF
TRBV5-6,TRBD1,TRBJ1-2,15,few,TGTGCCAGCAGCCAACCGGGACAGGGGACTTTCGGCTACACCTTC,CASSQPGQGTFGYTF
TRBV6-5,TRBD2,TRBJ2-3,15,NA,TGTGCCAGCAGTTGGCTAGCGGGCTCAAGAGATACGCAGTATTTT,CASSWLAGSRDTQYF
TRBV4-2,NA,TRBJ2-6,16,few,TGTGCCAGCAGCCAAGATGCGAGCTCTGGGGCCAACGTCCTGACTTTC,CASSQDASSGANVLTF
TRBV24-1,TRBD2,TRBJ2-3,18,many,TGTGCCACCAGTGATCCCGGGACTAGCGGTTCCCTCACAGATACGCAGTATTTT,CATSDPGTSGSLTDTQYF
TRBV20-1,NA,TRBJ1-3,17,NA,TGCAGTGCTAGAGACCTGACAGTTTCCTCCTCTGGAAACACCATATATTTT,CSARDLTVSSSGNTIYF
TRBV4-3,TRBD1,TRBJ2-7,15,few,TGCGCCAGCAGCCAAGTACGAGACAGGGGCAACGAGCAGTACTTC,CASSQVRDRGNEQYF
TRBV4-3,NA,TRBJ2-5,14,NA,TGCGCCAGCAGCCAAAAGGTCTGGGGGGAGACCCAGTACTTC,CASSQKVWGETQYF
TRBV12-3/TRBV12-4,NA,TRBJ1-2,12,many,TGTGCCAGCAGTCCCGAGGGTACTGGCTACACCTTC,CASSPEGTGYTF
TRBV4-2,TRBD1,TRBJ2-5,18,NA,TGTGCCAGCAGCCTCGCTATGTACGGGACAGGGGATCAAGAGACCCAGTACTTC,CASSLAMYGTGDQETQYF
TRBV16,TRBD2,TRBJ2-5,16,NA,TGTGCCAGCAGCCAAGGACTAGCGGGAGAGGGAGAGACCCAGTACTTC,CASSQGLAGEGETQYF
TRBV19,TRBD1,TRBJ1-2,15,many,TGTGCCAGTAGCGATTCAACCGGGACAGCATATGGCTACACCTTC,CASSDSTGTAYGYTF
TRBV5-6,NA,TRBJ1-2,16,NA,TGTGCCAGCAGCTTGTTCTCCGGGGGCCGGTTCGGGGGCTACACCTTC,CASSLFSGGRFGGYTF
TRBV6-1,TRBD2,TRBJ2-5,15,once,TGTGCCAGCAGTGAACTAGCGGGGGGGCAAGAGACCCAGTACTTC,CASSELAGGQETQYF
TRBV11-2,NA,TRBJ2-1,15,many,TGTGCCAGCAGCACGGCCGGGACCAATCTCAATGAGCAGTTCTTC,CASSTAGTNLNEQFF
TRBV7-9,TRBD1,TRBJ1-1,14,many,TGTGCCAGCAGCGCCCTTCAGGGGGGCACTGAAGCTTTCTTT,CASSALQGGTEAFF
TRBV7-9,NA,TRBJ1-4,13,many,TGTGCCAGCAAGGATGGGGGAAATGAAAAACTGTTTTTT,CASKDGGNEKLFF
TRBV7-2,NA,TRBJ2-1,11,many,TGTGCCAGCAGCTTAACTGTTGGGCAGTTCTTC,CASSLTVGQFF
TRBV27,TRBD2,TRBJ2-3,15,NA,TGTGCCAGCAGTTTAGCGGGGGGCTGTAGGTATACGCAGTATTTT,CASSLAGGCRYTQYF
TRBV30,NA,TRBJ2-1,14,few,TGTGCCTGGAGTACCCTGGACTGGTACTCTGAGCAGTTCTTC,CAWSTLDWYSEQFF
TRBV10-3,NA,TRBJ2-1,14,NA,TGTGCCATCAGTGAGTCGGGGGGGCAAGGTGAGCAGTTCTTC,CAISESGGQGEQFF
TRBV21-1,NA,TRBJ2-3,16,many,TGTGCCAGCAGCAAAGGGAGGACAGGGGTCGCAGATACGCAGTATTTT,CASSKGRTGVADTQYF
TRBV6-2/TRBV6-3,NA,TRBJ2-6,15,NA,TGTGCCAGCAGTTTAGTATCCTCTGGGGCCAACGTCCTGACTTTC,CASSLVSSGANVLTF
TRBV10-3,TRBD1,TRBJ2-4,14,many,TGTGCCATCAGTGCGGGACAGGAAGGAAACATTCAGTACTTC,CAISAGQEGNIQYF
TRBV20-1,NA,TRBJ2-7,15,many,TGCAGTGCTAGTGCCCCAGCAGCGTACTCCTACGAGCAGTACTTC,CSASAPAAYSYEQYF
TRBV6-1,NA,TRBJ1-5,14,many,TGTGCCAGCAGTGAAGCGTCGGGGTCCCAGCCCCAGCATTTT,CASSEASGSQPQHF
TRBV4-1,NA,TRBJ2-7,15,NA,TGCGCCAGCAGCCTGGACAGCCAGGGCTCCTACGAGCAGTACTTC,CASSLDSQGSYEQYF
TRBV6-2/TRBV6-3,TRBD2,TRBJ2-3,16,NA,TGTGCCAGCAGCCTAACGGGCGGGAGTCGTGGTAATACGCAGTATTTT,CASSLTGGSRGNTQYF
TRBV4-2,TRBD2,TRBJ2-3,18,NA,TGTGCCAGCAGCCAAGACCGCCTCTTAGCGGGAGACACAGATACGCAGTATTTT,CASSQDRLLAGDTDTQYF
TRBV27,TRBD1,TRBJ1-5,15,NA,TGTGCCAGCAGTCTCGACAGGGGTCCTAATCAGCCCCAGCATTTT,CASSLDRGPNQPQHF
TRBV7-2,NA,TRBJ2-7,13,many,TGTGCCAGCAGCTTAGTCCGAGCCTACGAGCAGTACTTC,CASSLVRAYEQYF
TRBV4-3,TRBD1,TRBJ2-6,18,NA,TGCGCCAGCAGCCTCCTGGGACAGGGGGCGTCTGGGGCCAACGTCCTGACTTTC,CASSLLGQGASGANVLTF
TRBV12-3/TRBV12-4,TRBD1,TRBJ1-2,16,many,TGTGCCAGCAGGCCCTGGGCGGAACAGGGGATTTATGGCTACACCTTC,CASRPWAEQGIYGYTF
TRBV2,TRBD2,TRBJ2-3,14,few,TGTGCCAGCAGTTGGACTAGATCTTTCTATACGCAGTATTTT,CASSWTRSFYTQYF
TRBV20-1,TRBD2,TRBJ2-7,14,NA,TGCAGTGCGCCAACTAGCGGGGACGCCTCCGAGCAGTACTTC,CSAPTSGDASEQYF
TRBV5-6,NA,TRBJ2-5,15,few,TGTGCCAGCAGCGACCCGGACAAACAAGTCGAGACCCAGTACTTC,CASSDPDKQVETQYF
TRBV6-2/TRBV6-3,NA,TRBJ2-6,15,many,TGTGCCAGCAGTTACGAGAGCTCTGGGGCCAACGTCCTGACTTTC,CASSYESSGANVLTF
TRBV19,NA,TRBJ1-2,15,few,TGTGCCAGTACCGATACAGGGCCGGGGAGCTATGGCTACACCTTC,CASTDTGPGSYGYTF
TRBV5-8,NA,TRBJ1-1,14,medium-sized,TGTGCCAGCAGCCCGGGACGGCTTCGCACTGAAGCTTTCTTT,CASSPGRLRTEAFF
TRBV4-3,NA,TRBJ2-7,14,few,TGCGCCAGCAGCCAAGACCCGCAGTTCGGCGAGCAGTACTTC,CASSQDPQFGEQYF
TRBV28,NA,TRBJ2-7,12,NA,TGTGCCAGCAGTTGTGGAACCTACGAGCAGTACTTC,CASSCGTYEQYF
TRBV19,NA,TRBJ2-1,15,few,TGTGCCAGTAGTGAGGACAGCATCCCCTACAATGAGCAGTTCTTC,CASSEDSIPYNEQFF
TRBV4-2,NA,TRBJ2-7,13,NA,TGTGCCAGCAGCCATACCACAGGGCGGGAGCAGTACTTC,CASSHTTGREQYF
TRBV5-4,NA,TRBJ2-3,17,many,TGTGCCAGCAGCTTGACCGGAGGGGGTCAAGGCACAGATACGCAGTATTTT,CASSLTGGGQGTDTQYF